Shown below are 25 T cell receptor beta chains from a single sample sequenced in a study of shared clonotypes between healthy human individuals. Generated by immunoSEQ multiplex PCR, the TCRdb table keeps only in-frame clones and is missing some. The profile covers about 470,000 clones, with about 85% appearing a single time and approximately 13% taken by the ten largest. What was sequenced was PBMCs. The receptors here all came from a middle-aged woman in good health. Some clones in this sample may be carry-over from other donors' samples.

This clone showed up just a few times. The chain employs TRBV29-1 and TRBJ2-1; tentatively, D is TRBD1 (6 bases). The CDR3 totals 14 residues. Per germline, CDR1 SQVTM and CDR2 ANQGSEA. Trimming stripped 0 bases from V and 4 bases from J, with 10 bases between. This chain's CDR3 is CSVEEGASYNEQFF. The CDR3 coding sequence is TGCAGCGTTGAAGAGGGGGCGTCGTACAATGAGCAGTTCTTC.

The V and J genes are TRBV7-8 and TRBJ1-1; the D gene is possibly TRBD1 (6 bases). Germline CDR1 SGHVS, CDR2 FQNEAQ. The CDR3 consists of 14 residues. V lost 1 base, J lost 4 bases, and 10 bases lay in between. Here the CDR3 DNA reads TGTGCCAGCAGCTTAGGTCTAGGGGGCACTGAAGCTTTCTTT. It yields the protein CASSLGLGGTEAFF.

V usage is TRBV18 and J usage is TRBJ2-1; D is perhaps TRBD1 or TRBD2 (5 bases each). The V gene's germline CDR1 is KGHSH and CDR2 LQKENI. With 3 bases removed from V and 7 bases from J, the gap between germline ends came to 16 bases. This CDR3 region has 15 residues. The CDR3 region has the DNA TGTGCCAGCTCACCGAAGGGGAGTTCGGGTAATGAGCAGTTCTTC. Translating gives CASSPKGSSGNEQFF.

V is TRBV27 and J is TRBJ2-2; possibly TRBD1 for D (5 bases). This CDR3 is 15 amino acids long. Germline V CDR1 and CDR2: MNHEY, SMNVEV (reference sequence). Trimming left V 2 bases short and J 0 bases short, with 7 bases between. CDR3 nucleotide sequence: TGTGCCAGCAGTTTAACAGGTTCGAACACCGGGGAGCTGTTTTTT. This encodes CASSLTGSNTGELFF.

V usage is TRBV5-1 and J usage is TRBJ1-2; 10 bases line up with TRBD1. This CDR3 is built from 14 residues. Germline V gene sequence: CDR1 SGHRS, CDR2 YFSETQ. J was trimmed by 8 bases and V by 0 bases; bases with no gene match: 4. The DNA of the CDR3 is TGCGCCAGCAGCTTGGGTGACAGGGGGCTCGGCTACACCTTC. Amino acid sequence: CASSLGDRGLGYTF.

The gene calls are TRBV6-6 and TRBJ1-2, with D perhaps TRBD1 (5 bases). Germline V CDR1 and CDR2: MNHNY, SVGAGI (reference sequence). Trimming removed 1 base from V and 6 bases from J, with 9 bases in between. This CDR3 comprises 13 residues. The CDR3 here is CASSYFGGDGYTF. The CDR3 nucleotides are TGTGCCAGCAGTTACTTCGGGGGTGATGGCTACACCTTC.

This clone showed up just a few times. The sample carries other DNA sequences with the same CDR3. V and J are TRBV19 and TRBJ2-5, with TRBD2 identical over 16 bases. The CDR3 spans 16 residues. The V gene end was trimmed by 5 bases and the J gene end by 4 bases; junction bases not matched to a gene: 4. Germline V gene data show CDR1 as LNHDA and CDR2 as SQIVND (reference sequence). CDR3 loop: CASSFGTSGRGETQYF. The CDR3, as DNA: TGTGCCAGTAGTTTTGGGACTAGCGGGAGGGGAGAGACCCAGTACTTC.

The chain links TRBV19 to TRBJ2-2, with D perhaps TRBD1 or TRBD2 (5 bases each). V shed 5 bases and J shed 6 bases, with 13 bases lying between them. Germline V gene data show CDR1 as LNHDA and CDR2 as SQIVND (reference sequence). This CDR3 has 14 amino acids. The CDR3 is CASSGRENSGELFF. The CDR3 DNA follows: TGTGCCAGTAGTGGCAGGGAGAATTCCGGGGAGCTGTTTTTT.

The chain joins TRBV5-4 to TRBJ2-1, with 8 positions matching TRBD2. CDR1 is SGHNT, CDR2 YYREEE, per germline (reference sequence). The CDR3 has 16 residues. Germline trimming cut 0 bases from V and 3 bases from J; bases unmatched to any gene: 5. As DNA, the CDR3 is TGTGCCAGCAGCTTGGATGCGGGAGGACTCTACAATGAGCAGTTCTTC. Its protein product is CASSLDAGGLYNEQFF.

The chain is built from TRBV5-1 and TRBJ2-7; 14 bases map to TRBD2. This CDR3 has 16 residues. V shed 4 bases, J shed 1 base, and the junction held 4 bases outside the gene matches. CDR1 and CDR2 (germline): SGHRS, YFSETQ. This CDR3 reads CASSQGLAGGSYEQYF. The CDR3 bases are TGCGCCAGCAGCCAAGGACTAGCGGGGGGTTCCTACGAGCAGTACTTC.

J is TRBJ2-2 and V is TRBV19; D perhaps matches TRBD1 (6 bases). V shed 2 bases and J shed 5 bases, with 12 bases lying between them. Germline V lookup: CDR1 LNHDA, CDR2 SQIVND (reference sequence). This CDR3 region has 15 residues. This chain's CDR3 is CASSITPTGTGELFF. For the CDR3, the DNA is TGTGCCAGTAGTATAACCCCCACAGGGACCGGGGAGCTGTTTTTT.

CDR3 residues: CASSYTGNNNEQFF. The CDR3 DNA reads TGTGCCAGCAGCTACACCGGGAACAACAATGAGCAGTTCTTC. The chain carries TRBV9 and TRBJ2-1, with a tentative D call TRBD2 (5 bases). V lost 4 bases and J 5 bases, leaving 13 bases between the germline ends. Germline lookup yields CDR1 SGDLS and CDR2 YYNGEE. The CDR3 extends over 14 amino acids.

This clone was counted between two and nine times. The chain links TRBV2 to TRBJ2-1; TRBD2 might be the D (6 bases). From germline, CDR1 is SNHLY and CDR2 FYNNEI. This CDR3 region has 15 residues. The V end lost 4 bases, the J end lost 4 bases, and 14 bases lay between the germline ends. CDR3 DNA sequence: TGTGCCAGCAGTGCAGAGGGAGGTGGGTACAATGAGCAGTTCTTC. It specifies CASSAEGGGYNEQFF.

The J gene is TRBJ2-2, the V gene TRBV6-6; 8 bases match TRBD1. This CDR3 spans 15 amino acids. Per germline, CDR1 MNHNY and CDR2 SVGAGI (reference sequence). J lost 0 bases, V lost 5 bases, and 2 bases had no gene match. CDR3 region: CASSRTGSNTGELFF. Here the CDR3 DNA reads TGTGCCAGCAGTCGGACAGGGTCGAACACCGGGGAGCTGTTTTTT.

The genes are TRBV5-1 and TRBJ2-5; 9 bases agree with TRBD1. V was clipped by 1 base and J by 5 bases; unmatched bases: 9. Germline lookup yields CDR1 SGHRS and CDR2 YFSETQ. This CDR3 region has 16 residues. The CDR3 region has the DNA TGCGCCAGCAGCTTGAGGCTACAGGGGGCAGGGGAGACCCAGTACTTC. This encodes CASSLRLQGAGETQYF.

This clone was counted only a few times. The gene calls are TRBV30 and TRBJ1-2; 8 nucleotides line up with TRBD1. This CDR3 is built from 16 residues. J lost 4 bases, V lost 0 bases, and 10 bases had no gene match. The germline V gene encodes CDR1 GTSNPN and CDR2 SVGIG (reference sequence). The CDR3, as DNA: TGTGCCTGGAGTGTACCTCGCCAGGGGGCCTCCTATGGCTACACCTTC. Protein: CAWSVPRQGASYGYTF.

The V and J genes are TRBV5-1 and TRBJ1-2; D gene uncertain. Trimming removed 4 bases at V and 5 bases at J, with 9 bases between. CDR3 size: 12 residues. Germline V lookup: CDR1 SGHRS, CDR2 YFSETQ. CDR3 loop: CASSDDDYGYTF. Here the CDR3 DNA reads TGCGCCAGCAGCGATGACGATTATGGCTACACCTTC.

In the case of this clone: Other DNA sequences in this sample translate to the same CDR3. The rearrangement links TRBV28 to TRBJ2-7; D might be TRBD1 or TRBD2, each matching 6 bases. Trimming pared 6 bases from V and 0 bases from J, leaving 12 bases between. Germline assignment: CDR1 MDHEN and CDR2 SYDVKM. CDR3 size: 14 residues. CDR3 DNA: TGTGCCAGCAGCCCCGGAGGGGGCTCCTACGAGCAGTACTTC. It encodes CASSPGGGSYEQYF.

This chain links TRBV14 with TRBJ2-1; 13 nucleotides align to TRBD2. The CDR3 runs 15 residues. The V segment lost 4 bases and the J segment 8 bases; nucleotides outside the gene matches: 5. Germline V gene lookup returns CDR1 SGHDN and CDR2 FVKESK. The CDR3 DNA reads TGTGCCAGCAGCCCAAGGACTAGCGGGAGCTATGAGCAGTTCTTC. It translates to CASSPRTSGSYEQFF.

About this clone: This clone may be a read error of a much larger clone one base away. The same CDR3 also results from other DNA sequences found in this sample. The V call is TRBV28, the J call TRBJ1-5; D is unclear. CDR1 MDHEN and CDR2 SYDVKM come from the germline V gene. CDR3 length: 15 residues. The germline V and J ends were trimmed by 4 bases and 3 bases, with 13 bases remaining between them. The CDR3 DNA reads TGTGCCAGCAGTTCCCCGACGGGGAACAATCAGCCCCAGCATTTT. Its protein product is CASSSPTGNNQPQHF.

The rearrangement joins TRBV5-4 to TRBJ2-1, with D possibly TRBD2 on 5 matching bases. The CDR3 has 15 residues. Trimming pared 4 bases from V and 1 base from J, leaving 12 bases between. From germline, CDR1 is SGHNT and CDR2 YYREEE (reference sequence). The CDR3 DNA follows: TGTGCCAGCAGCCCCCGTAGCGCATCCTACAATGAGCAGTTCTTC. Its translation: CASSPRSASYNEQFF.

This clone came up a few times. The chain employs TRBV15 and TRBJ2-5, with D uncertain. This CDR3 comprises 14 residues. V gave up 2 bases and J gave up 5 bases, with 12 bases separating them. Germline lookup yields CDR1 LNHNV and CDR2 YYDKDF (reference sequence). CDR3 nucleotide sequence: TGTGCCACCAGCAGAACAGACGGGTGGGAGACCCAGTACTTC. Amino acids: CATSRTDGWETQYF.

The V and J genes are TRBV7-2 and TRBJ2-1; 10 nucleotides match TRBD2. The CDR3 sequence is 18 residues long. CDR1 is SGHTA, CDR2 FQGNSA, per germline. With 4 bases clipped from V and 0 bases from J, the junction kept 9 bases outside the gene matches. CDR3 region: CASSSRTSGTYSYNEQFF. The DNA of the CDR3 is TGTGCCAGCAGCTCCCGGACTAGCGGAACGTACTCCTACAATGAGCAGTTCTTC.

This clone came up once. This may be a read error, as it is one base from a much larger clone. This sequence joins TRBV5-1 and TRBJ2-6; the D is unclear. The CDR3 runs to 14 residues. Germline assignment: CDR1 SGHRS and CDR2 YFSETQ. CDR3 coding DNA: TGCGCCAGCAGCTCCTATGGTGGGACCAACGTCCTGACTTTC. Its protein is CASSSYGGTNVLTF.

The V and J genes are TRBV18 and TRBJ2-7; TRBD1 aligns across 7 bases. The CDR3 contains 15 residues. Germline CDR1 KGHSH, CDR2 LQKENI. V shed 4 bases and J 1 base; nucleotides not matched to a gene: 7. This chain's CDR3 is CASSLQGQYSYEQYF. CDR3 DNA sequence: TGTGCCAGCTCACTACAGGGACAGTATTCCTACGAGCAGTACTTC. Looking up the rest from reference TRBV18 and TRBJ2-7 gives the full variable domain: NAGVMQNPRHLVRRRGQEARLRCSPMKGHSHVYWYRQLPEEGLKFMVYLQKENIIDESGMPKERFSAEFPKEGPSILRIQQVVRGDSAAYFCASSLQGQYSYEQYFGPGTRLTVT.